The 26 T cell receptor beta chains below were found in one sample sequenced in a study of T cell changes during pregnancy in multiple sclerosis. Method: immunoSEQ multiplex PCR; TCRdb's copy keeps in-frame clones and lacks some. The table lists tens of thousands of clones, around 93% of them singletons. The sample in question was peripheral blood, obtained before pregnancy. These receptor sequences come from a female donor with multiple sclerosis, enrolled in a pregnancy study.

The chain employs TRBV18 and TRBJ2-6; D is undetermined. The germline V gene has CDR1 KGHSH and CDR2 LQKENI. This CDR3 has 18 residues. The V gene lost 2 bases and the J gene lost 4 bases, with 18 bases spanning the gap. CDR3 residues: CASSPVNKPLVGANVLTF. As DNA, the CDR3 is TGTGCCAGCTCACCAGTTAACAAACCTCTTGTAGGGGCCAACGTCCTGACTTTC.

The J gene is TRBJ1-5, the V gene TRBV28, with D maybe TRBD1 (5 bases). The germline V gene encodes CDR1 MDHEN and CDR2 SYDVKM. CDR3 length: 15 residues. Trimming took off 3 bases at V and 5 bases at J, with 14 bases between the two ends. This chain's CDR3 is CASSFGDRRYQPQHF. The CDR3 DNA follows: TGTGCCAGCAGTTTTGGTGACAGAAGATATCAGCCCCAGCATTTT.

This clone was counted between two and nine times. The rearrangement joins TRBV2 to TRBJ1-1; possible D gene TRBD1, 6 bases. From germline, CDR1 is SNHLY and CDR2 FYNNEI. The CDR3 covers 12 residues. The V end was cut by 6 bases, the J end by 7 bases, with 12 bases between. CDR3 loop: CASSRQVFEAFF. In DNA, the CDR3 is TGTGCCAGCAGCCGACAGGTTTTTGAAGCTTTCTTT.

The V call is TRBV6-4, the J call TRBJ2-7; D is undetermined. Trimming removed 4 bases from V and 0 bases from J, with 13 bases in between. The CDR3 has 15 residues. Germline CDR1 MRHNA, CDR2 SNTAGT. CDR3 in DNA: TGTGCCAGCAGTGTCGAAGGCGGAAGCTCCTACGAGCAGTACTTC. Translation: CASSVEGGSSYEQYF.

This chain connects TRBV10-1 to TRBJ2-1, with 10 bases that match TRBD2. Germline loops: CDR1 WNHNN, CDR2 SYGVQD (reference sequence). This CDR3 region has 16 residues. V lost 3 bases, J lost 4 bases, and 6 bases stayed unmatched. The DNA for the CDR3 is TGCGCCAGCAGTGAAGGGGCTAGCGGGGGATACAATGAGCAGTTCTTC. This translates into CASSEGASGGYNEQFF.

The chain couples TRBV18 to TRBJ1-2; TRBD1 agrees at 7 bases. Germline loops: CDR1 KGHSH, CDR2 LQKENI. This CDR3 spans 13 amino acids. V shed 0 bases, J shed 5 bases, and the junction held 0 bases outside the gene matches. The CDR3, as DNA: TGTGCCAGCTCACCACCACAGGGGTATGGCTACACCTTC. Translation gives CASSPPQGYGYTF.

The gene calls are TRBV28 and TRBJ2-7; 7 bases fit TRBD1. V gave up 7 bases and J gave up 5 bases; unmatched junction bases: 14. The germline V gene has CDR1 MDHEN and CDR2 SYDVKM. There are 15 residues in the CDR3. The CDR3, as DNA: TGTGCCAGCAACTCCTTGACAGGGAAGAAGAACGAGCAGTACTTC. It is translated as CASNSLTGKKNEQYF.

The CDR3 DNA reads as TGTGCCAGCAGTTCTCCACCCGGGACAGGCGAAAGCGAGCAGTACTTC. Translating it yields CASSSPPGTGESEQYF. The chain employs TRBV27 and TRBJ2-7, with 8 positions matching TRBD1. Per the germline V gene, CDR1 is MNHEY and CDR2 is SMNVEV (reference sequence). V lost 4 bases, J lost 6 bases, and 14 bases stayed unmatched. The CDR3 spans 16 residues.

This chain joins TRBV6-1 and TRBJ1-5; D gene uncertain. The V and J ends lost 1 base and 3 bases respectively, with 4 bases between them. CDR3 length equals 13 residues. CDR1 MNHNS and CDR2 SASEGT come from the germline V gene. CDR3 sequence (DNA): TGTGCCAGCAGTGAAGTAGCCAATCAGCCCCAGCATTTT. This encodes CASSEVANQPQHF.

This sequence joins TRBV4-2 and TRBJ2-1; no clear D gene. Germline CDR1 and CDR2: LGHNA and YNFKEQ. The CDR3 covers 13 residues. The V gene lost 1 base and the J gene lost 7 bases, with 8 bases spanning the gap. The CDR3 nucleotides read TGTGCCAGCAGCCAAGTGGCTCGAAATGAGCAGTTCTTC. This codes for CASSQVARNEQFF.

The chain has TRBV5-4 and TRBJ2-5; D is ambiguous. With 3 bases removed from V and 4 bases from J, the gap between germline ends came to 4 bases. Germline assignment: CDR1 SGHNT and CDR2 YYREEE (reference sequence). CDR3 length: 11 residues. CDR3 residues: CASSYLETQYF. The CDR3 DNA is TGTGCCAGCAGCTACTTAGAGACCCAGTACTTC. Based on the CDR3 plus reference TRBV5-4 and TRBJ2-5, the full variable domain is ETGVTQSPTHLIKTRGQQVTLRCSSQSGHNTVSWYQQALGQGPQFIFQYYREEENGRGNFPPRFSGLQFPNYSSELNVNALELDDSALYLCASSYLETQYFGPGTRLLVL.

The count of this clone is one. For the CDR3, the DNA is TGTGCCAGCAGCGTAAGCACCACCTACGAGCAGTACTTC. It yields the protein CASSVSTTYEQYF. This chain joins TRBV9 and TRBJ2-7; D is ambiguous. Trimming left V 1 base short and J 2 bases short, with 7 bases between. CDR1 and CDR2 from the germline V gene are SGDLS and YYNGEE. CDR3 size: 13 residues.

This clone was seen once. The J gene is TRBJ2-3, the V gene TRBV5-1; TRBD2 agrees at 8 bases. The ends lost 0 bases at V and 6 bases at J; junction bases unmatched: 9. Germline lookup yields CDR1 SGHRS and CDR2 YFSETQ. This CDR3 region has 16 residues. The CDR3 loop reads CASSLDPSGGTDTQYF. The CDR3 bases are TGCGCCAGCAGCTTGGATCCGTCGGGAGGGACTGATACGCAGTATTTT.

The chain couples TRBV19 to TRBJ2-3; 10 nucleotides line up with TRBD2. Germline V CDR1 and CDR2: LNHDA, SQIVND (reference sequence). The CDR3 runs 13 residues. V lost 8 bases, J lost 6 bases, and 5 bases stayed unmatched. CDR3 sequence: CASEDSGRDTQYF. In DNA, the CDR3 is TGTGCCAGTGAGGATAGCGGGAGGGATACGCAGTATTTT. Full variable domain (outside the CDR3, taken from reference TRBV19 and TRBJ2-3): DGGITQSPKYLFRKEGQNVTLSCEQNLNHDAMYWYRQDPGQGLRLIYYSQIVNDFQKGDIAEGYSVSREKKESFPLTVTSAQKNPTAFYLCASEDSGRDTQYFGPGTRLTVL.

The chain joins TRBV5-8 to TRBJ2-3, with 9 bases lining up with TRBD2. Trimming at V came to 6 bases and at J to 0 bases, leaving 11 bases not matched to a gene. From germline, CDR1 is SGHTS and CDR2 YDEGEE. The CDR3 runs 17 residues. The CDR3 sequence is CASTFEGLAGSTDTQYF. CDR3 nucleotides: TGTGCCAGCACCTTTGAAGGCCTAGCGGGGAGCACAGATACGCAGTATTTT.

The chain carries TRBV7-8 and TRBJ2-7; D may be TRBD2 (5 bases). Germline V gene data show CDR1 as SGHVS and CDR2 as FQNEAQ. Trimming shortened V by 1 base and J by 5 bases, and 9 bases separated the two germline ends. The CDR3 has 13 residues. CDR3 region: CASSLDGLNEQYF. For the CDR3, the DNA is TGTGCCAGCAGCTTAGATGGACTGAACGAGCAGTACTTC.

The chain couples TRBV27 to TRBJ2-7; D uncertain. The CDR3 loop spans 13 amino acids. Trimming removed 4 bases at V and 2 bases at J, with 9 bases between. Germline CDR1 MNHEY, CDR2 SMNVEV (reference sequence). DNA for the CDR3: TGTGCCAGCAGTTCGCGGCCCCCCTACGAGCAGTACTTC. Amino acids: CASSSRPPYEQYF.

The chain recombines TRBV2 with TRBJ1-1; D is uncertain. CDR1 SNHLY and CDR2 FYNNEI come from the germline V gene. The V end lost 3 bases, the J end lost 1 base, and 6 bases lay between the germline ends. The CDR3 runs 13 residues. The CDR3 is CASSDRRNTEAFF. In DNA form, the CDR3 reads TGTGCCAGCAGTGATCGGAGGAACACTGAAGCTTTCTTT.

The CDR3 here is CASINEGTVNGYTF. In DNA form, the CDR3 reads TGTGCCAGCATTAATGAGGGGACAGTAAATGGCTACACCTTC. This sequence joins TRBV2 and TRBJ1-2, with 7 bases aligning to TRBD1. Per germline, CDR1 SNHLY and CDR2 FYNNEI. J gave up 6 bases and V 7 bases, and 11 bases lay outside the gene matches. CDR3 size: 14 residues.

CDR3 sequence reads: CASSRPRGPSDNSPLHF. The DNA of the CDR3 is TGTGCCAGTAGCCGCCCCAGGGGACCCTCGGATAATTCACCCCTCCACTTT. The chain uses TRBV19 and TRBJ1-6; D may be TRBD1 (6 bases). The CDR3 runs to 17 residues. In germline, CDR1 is LNHDA, CDR2 SQIVND (reference sequence). V lost 6 bases and J lost 5, with 20 bases in between.

The V gene is TRBV5-1, the J gene TRBJ2-3; TRBD2 aligns across 7 bases. The CDR3 runs 14 residues. From germline, CDR1 is SGHRS and CDR2 YFSETQ. J lost 6 bases, V lost 0 bases, and 4 bases had no gene match. CDR3 in DNA: TGCGCCAGCAGCTTGGGGGGGGGAGGCGATACGCAGTATTTT. Protein product: CASSLGGGGDTQYF.

J is TRBJ1-2 and V is TRBV9; perhaps TRBD1 as D (5 bases). The V gene's germline CDR1 is SGDLS and CDR2 YYNGEE. The length of the CDR3 is 15 residues. Trimming took 3 bases from V and 8 from J, leaving 20 bases between them. The CDR3 DNA is TGTGCCAGCAGCGCACAGGACCCTGTGCTTATGGGCTACACCTTC. This translates into CASSAQDPVLMGYTF. Full variable domain (remainder filled in from reference TRBV9 and TRBJ1-2): DSGVTQTPKHLITATGQRVTLRCSPRSGDLSVYWYQQSLDQGLQFLIQYYNGEERAKGNILERFSAQQFPDLHSELNLSSLELGDSALYFCASSAQDPVLMGYTFGSGTRLTVV.

For the CDR3, the DNA is TGTGCCAGCAGCTTAGGGGACAGGTCCCTCCACTTT. Encoded protein: CASSLGDRSLHF. The chain combines TRBV11-2 with TRBJ1-6; TRBD1 matches at 8 bases. The germline CDR1 and CDR2 sequences are SGHAT and FQNNGV. The CDR3 totals 12 residues. V lost 1 base to trimming and J lost 14 bases; unmatched junction nucleotides: 1.

V and J are TRBV7-9 and TRBJ1-1; D gene uncertain. This CDR3 region has 12 residues. Germline V gene lookup returns CDR1 SEHNR and CDR2 FQNEAQ (reference sequence). V was trimmed by 3 bases and J by 2 bases, leaving 4 bases between them. The CDR3 here is CASSFPNTEAFF. Written as DNA, the CDR3 is TGTGCCAGCAGCTTCCCAAACACTGAAGCTTTCTTT.

This rearrangement joins TRBV13 to TRBJ2-7, with 10 bases aligning to TRBD1. V gave up 6 bases and J gave up 2 bases; unmatched junction bases: 7. This CDR3 has 15 residues. Germline CDR1 reads PRHDT; CDR2 reads FYEKMQ (reference sequence). CDR3 loop: CASRGQGESTYEQYF. DNA of the CDR3: TGTGCCAGCAGAGGACAGGGGGAAAGTACCTACGAGCAGTACTTC.

The chain couples TRBV2 to TRBJ1-1, with D perhaps matching TRBD1 (5 bases). CDR3 length equals 15 residues. V lost 5 bases and J lost 0, with 13 bases in between. Germline V gene sequence: CDR1 SNHLY, CDR2 FYNNEI. The DNA of the CDR3 is TGTGCCAGCAGTAGCCAGGGTATCATGAACACTGAAGCTTTCTTT. It yields the protein CASSSQGIMNTEAFF. Full variable domain (missing parts from reference TRBV2 and TRBJ1-1): EPEVTQTPSHQVTQMGQEVILRCVPISNHLYFYWYRQILGQKVEFLVSFYNNEISEKSEIFDDQFSVERPDGSNFTLKIRSTKLEDSAMYFCASSSQGIMNTEAFFGQGTRLTVV.